One sample yielded the 14 T cell receptor beta chains listed below, sequenced in a study of spatial heterogeneity in lung cancer. TCRdb processed the 5' RACE reads anew with MiXCR; each CDR3 protein has one entry. The sample comprises 25,000 or so distinct CDR3 sequences, less than 5.5% of which are singletons, and about 5% rests with the top ten. Time point noted: sample taken at primary tumor resection. Sequencing covered unsorted whole RNA taken from tumor, nontumor lung or frozen PBMC. Sequenced here: PBMCs, sampled at surgery. These receptors were collected from a male donor with early-stage non-small cell lung cancer.

This clonotype qualifies as medium-sized. This chain links TRBV29-1 with TRBJ1-1, with TRBD1 as a possible D gene (5 bases). CDR1 is SQVTM and CDR2 is ANQGSEA in the germline V gene. This CDR3 comprises 13 residues. V was shortened by 1 base and J by 0 bases, with 6 bases between the two germline ends. The CDR3 loop is CSVEVRVNTEAFF. CDR3 coding DNA: TGCAGCGTTGAAGTCAGGGTGAACACTGAAGCTTTCTTT.

In its sample, this clonotype was seen many times. V and J are TRBV7-2 and TRBJ2-6, with 10 bases matching TRBD2. J lost 4 bases, V lost 5 bases, and 8 bases had no gene match. Germline-derived CDR1 and CDR2 are SGHTA and FQGNSA. The CDR3 runs 17 residues. The CDR3 sequence: CASSQKRGGPGANVLTF. CDR3 sequence (DNA): TGTGCCAGCAGCCAGAAGCGGGGGGGCCCCGGGGCCAACGTCCTGACTTTC.

This clonotype was counted at least ten times. The rearrangement uses TRBV14 and TRBJ2-5, with a possible D match to TRBD1 (5 bases). Looked up from germline, CDR1 is SGHDN and CDR2 is FVKESK. The CDR3 loop spans 11 amino acids. The V gene lost 5 bases and the J gene lost 7 bases, with 8 bases spanning the gap. The CDR3, as DNA: TGTGCCAGCAGCTATACAGGGACCCAGTACTTC. It specifies CASSYTGTQYF.

This clonotype has at least ten counts. The rearrangement links TRBV19 to TRBJ2-1; TRBD2 might be the D (5 bases). V dropped 6 bases and J dropped 4 bases, with 7 bases sitting between them. The CDR3 covers 12 residues. The germline CDR1 and CDR2 sequences are LNHDA and SQIVND (reference sequence). For the CDR3, the DNA is TGTGCCAGTAGACTAGGTTACAATGAGCAGTTCTTC. Protein sequence: CASRLGYNEQFF. The whole variable domain, remainder taken from reference TRBV19 and TRBJ2-1, is DGGITQSPKYLFRKEGQNVTLSCEQNLNHDAMYWYRQDPGQGLRLIYYSQIVNDFQKGDIAEGYSVSREKKESFPLTVTSAQKNPTAFYLCASRLGYNEQFFGPGTRLTVL.

This clonotype was seen repeatedly, ten times or more. This chain links TRBV20-1 with TRBJ2-1, with 9 bases that match TRBD1. The CDR3 extends over 14 amino acids. The V gene end was trimmed by 3 bases and the J gene end by 4 bases; junction bases not matched to a gene: 4. Germline CDR1 DFQATT, CDR2 SNEGSKA (reference sequence). The CDR3 sequence: CSARHRGLYNEQFF. CDR3 DNA sequence: TGCAGTGCTAGGCACAGGGGGCTTTACAATGAGCAGTTCTTC.

At least ten counts were recorded for this clonotype. The chain joins TRBV12-3 or TRBV12-4 to TRBJ2-2; D unclear. The ends were cut back, 0 bases at V and 5 bases at J, with 4 bases in the middle. CDR3 size: 13 residues. CDR3 loop: CASSLAATGELFF. The CDR3 DNA reads TGTGCCAGCAGTTTAGCCGCAACCGGGGAGCTGTTTTTT.

In this sample, this clonotype turned up many times. The J gene is TRBJ2-2, the V gene TRBV24-1; D is undetermined. CDR1 and CDR2 from the germline V gene are KGHDR and SFDVKD. The length of the CDR3 is 14 residues. Deletions cut 1 base from V and 8 bases from J, with 10 bases between. In DNA, the CDR3 is TGTGCCACCAGTGATTTTTCTGGTCAAGGGGAGCTGTTTTTT. This sequence encodes CATSDFSGQGELFF.

This clonotype has just a few counts. The V call is TRBV6-2 or TRBV6-3, the J call TRBJ2-3; D is tentatively TRBD1 or TRBD2 (8 bases each). Trimming shortened V by 10 bases and J by 1 base, and 24 bases separated the two germline ends. Germline V gives CDR1 MNHEY, CDR2 SVGEGT. The CDR3 consists of 17 residues. CDR3 bases: TGTGCCATCGGGACAGGACGGGGGGGCTCGCGCACAGATACGCAGTATTTT. Protein sequence: CAIGTGRGGSRTDTQYF.

This clonotype was counted ten times or more. The rearrangement joins TRBV19 to TRBJ2-7; no clear D. The ends were cut back, 6 bases at V and 2 bases at J, with 17 bases in the middle. CDR1 LNHDA and CDR2 SQIVND come from the germline V gene (reference sequence). The CDR3 has 15 residues. The CDR3 sequence is CASSDQAAVTYEQYF. The CDR3 DNA follows: TGTGCCAGTAGCGATCAGGCCGCCGTCACCTACGAGCAGTACTTC.

The chain is built from TRBV28 and TRBJ1-5; D gene uncertain. CDR3 size: 12 residues. Germline V lookup: CDR1 MDHEN, CDR2 SYDVKM. The V and J ends lost 5 bases and 11 bases respectively, with 13 bases between them. CDR3 nucleotides: TGTGCCAGCAGTCCACCAAGATTATCCCAGCATTTT. Its protein is CASSPPRLSQHF.

This clonotype was found many times. This chain uses TRBV27 with TRBJ1-2; unclear D gene. In germline, CDR1 is MNHEY, CDR2 SMNVEV (reference sequence). Trimming shortened V by 2 bases and J by 0 bases, and 4 bases separated the two germline ends. CDR3 length: 13 residues. CDR3 region: CASSLGANYGYTF. CDR3 in DNA: TGTGCCAGCAGTTTAGGCGCTAACTATGGCTACACCTTC.

This clonotype was observed at least ten times. This chain joins TRBV11-2 and TRBJ2-1; no firm D call. V gave up 5 bases and J gave up 12 bases, with 11 bases separating them. CDR1 is SGHAT and CDR2 is FQNNGV in the germline V gene. The CDR3 covers 11 residues. Here the CDR3 DNA reads TGTGCCAGCAGCACAGAGGTATTGCAGTTCTTC. It translates to CASSTEVLQFF.

This clonotype was seen repeatedly, ten times or more. J is TRBJ1-1 and V is TRBV29-1; D is ambiguous. The ends were cut back, 6 bases at V and 7 bases at J, with 15 bases in the middle. The CDR3 contains 12 residues. Germline V lookup: CDR1 SQVTM, CDR2 ANQGSEA. The CDR3 DNA sequence: TGCAGCGTCGGGCTGTGGGTTGGTGAAGCTTTCTTT. Protein product: CSVGLWVGEAFF.

This clonotype was detected ten times or more. As DNA, the CDR3 is TGTGCCAGCAGCGTAACAGATACGCAGTATTTT. Protein sequence: CASSVTDTQYF. V is TRBV5-4 and J is TRBJ2-3; D unresolved. The CDR3 length is 11 residues. V was trimmed by 4 bases and J by 3 bases, leaving 3 bases between them. CDR1 and CDR2 (germline): SGHNT, YYREEE (reference sequence). Full variable domain (rest looked up from reference TRBV5-4 and TRBJ2-3): ETGVTQSPTHLIKTRGQQVTLRCSSQSGHNTVSWYQQALGQGPQFIFQYYREEENGRGNFPPRFSGLQFPNYSSELNVNALELDDSALYLCASSVTDTQYFGPGTRLTVL.